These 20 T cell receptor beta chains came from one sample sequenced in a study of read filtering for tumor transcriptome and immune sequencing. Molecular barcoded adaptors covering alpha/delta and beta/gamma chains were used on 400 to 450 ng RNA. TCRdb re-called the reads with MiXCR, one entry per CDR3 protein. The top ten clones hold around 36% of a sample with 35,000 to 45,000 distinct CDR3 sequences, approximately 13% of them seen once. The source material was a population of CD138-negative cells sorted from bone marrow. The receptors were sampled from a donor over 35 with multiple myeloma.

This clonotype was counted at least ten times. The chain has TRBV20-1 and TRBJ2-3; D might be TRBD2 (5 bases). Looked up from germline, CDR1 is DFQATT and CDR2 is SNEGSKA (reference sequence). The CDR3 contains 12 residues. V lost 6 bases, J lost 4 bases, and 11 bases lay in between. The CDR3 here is CSAPRAADTQYF. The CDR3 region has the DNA TGCAGTGCCCCCAGAGCGGCAGATACGCAGTATTTT.

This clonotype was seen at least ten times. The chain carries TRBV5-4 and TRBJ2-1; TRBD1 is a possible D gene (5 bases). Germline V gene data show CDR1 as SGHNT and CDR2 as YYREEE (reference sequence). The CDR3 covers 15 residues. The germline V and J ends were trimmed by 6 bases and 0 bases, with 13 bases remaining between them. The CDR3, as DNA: TGTGCCAGCACCCCCAGGGCCGACTCCTACAATGAGCAGTTCTTC. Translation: CASTPRADSYNEQFF. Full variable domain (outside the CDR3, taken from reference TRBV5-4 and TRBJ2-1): ETGVTQSPTHLIKTRGQQVTLRCSSQSGHNTVSWYQQALGQGPQFIFQYYREEENGRGNFPPRFSGLQFPNYSSELNVNALELDDSALYLCASTPRADSYNEQFFGPGTRLTVL.

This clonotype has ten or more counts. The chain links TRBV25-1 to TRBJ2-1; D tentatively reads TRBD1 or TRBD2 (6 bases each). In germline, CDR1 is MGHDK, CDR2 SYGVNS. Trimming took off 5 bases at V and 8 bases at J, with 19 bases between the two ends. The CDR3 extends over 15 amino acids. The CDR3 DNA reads TGTGCCAGCAGTTACATAGGAGGGGGGAACCATGAGCAGTTCTTC. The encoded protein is CASSYIGGGNHEQFF.

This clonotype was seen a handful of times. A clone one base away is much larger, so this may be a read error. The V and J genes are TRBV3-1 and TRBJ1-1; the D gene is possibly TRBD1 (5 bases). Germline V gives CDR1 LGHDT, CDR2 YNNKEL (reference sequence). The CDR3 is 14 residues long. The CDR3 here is CASNQAGGNTEAFF. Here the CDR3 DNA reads TGTGCCAGCAACCAAGCCGGGGGGAACACTGAAGCTTTCTTT.

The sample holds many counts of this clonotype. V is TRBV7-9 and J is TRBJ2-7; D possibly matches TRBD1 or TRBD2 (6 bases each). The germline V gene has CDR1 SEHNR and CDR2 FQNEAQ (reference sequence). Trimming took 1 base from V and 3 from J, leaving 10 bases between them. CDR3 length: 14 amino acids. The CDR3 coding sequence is TGTGCCAGCAGCTTAGGGGGGGCGCGCTACGAGCAGTACTTC. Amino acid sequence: CASSLGGARYEQYF.

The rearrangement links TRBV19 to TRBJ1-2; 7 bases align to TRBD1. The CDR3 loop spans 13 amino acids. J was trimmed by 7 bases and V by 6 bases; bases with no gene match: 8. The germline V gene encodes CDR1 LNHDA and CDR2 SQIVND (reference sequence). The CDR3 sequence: CASRPGQAAGYTF. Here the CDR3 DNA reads TGTGCCAGTAGACCAGGACAGGCCGCTGGCTACACCTTC.

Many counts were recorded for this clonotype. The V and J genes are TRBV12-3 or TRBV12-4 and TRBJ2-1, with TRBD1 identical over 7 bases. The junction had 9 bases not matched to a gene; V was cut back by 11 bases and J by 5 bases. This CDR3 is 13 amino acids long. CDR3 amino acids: CAGGRDSHNEQFF. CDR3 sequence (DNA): TGTGCCGGCGGACGGGACAGTCACAATGAGCAGTTCTTC.

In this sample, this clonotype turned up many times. Written as DNA, the CDR3 is TGCGCCAGCAGCCTAGGGACTAGCGGGCAGGGTGAGCAGTTCTTC. This codes for CASSLGTSGQGEQFF. V is TRBV4-1 and J is TRBJ2-1; 12 nucleotides match TRBD2. The germline gives CDR1 MGHRA, CDR2 YSYEKL. This CDR3 is 15 amino acids long. J lost 9 bases, V lost 4 bases, and 7 bases had no gene match.

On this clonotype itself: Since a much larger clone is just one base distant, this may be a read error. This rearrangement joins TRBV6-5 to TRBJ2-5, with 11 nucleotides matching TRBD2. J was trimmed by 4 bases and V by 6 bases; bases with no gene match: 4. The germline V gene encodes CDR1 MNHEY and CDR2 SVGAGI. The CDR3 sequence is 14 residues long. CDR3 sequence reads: CASSKLAGGETQYF. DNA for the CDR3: TGTGCCAGCAGCAAGCTAGCGGGAGGAGAGACCCAGTACTTC.

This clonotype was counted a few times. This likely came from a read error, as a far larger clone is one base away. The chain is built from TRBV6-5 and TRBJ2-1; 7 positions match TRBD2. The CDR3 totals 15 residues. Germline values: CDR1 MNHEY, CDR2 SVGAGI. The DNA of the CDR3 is TGTACCAGCAGTCTCCGGGGGGTCTCCTACAATGAGCAGTTCTTC. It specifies CTSSLRGVSYNEQFF.

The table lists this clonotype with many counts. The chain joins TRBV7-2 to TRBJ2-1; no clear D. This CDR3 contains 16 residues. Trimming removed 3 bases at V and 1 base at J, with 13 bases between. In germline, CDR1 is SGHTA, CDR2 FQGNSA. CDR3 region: CASSLGPVGSYNEQFF. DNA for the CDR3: TGTGCCAGCAGCTTGGGTCCGGTGGGGTCCTACAATGAGCAGTTCTTC.

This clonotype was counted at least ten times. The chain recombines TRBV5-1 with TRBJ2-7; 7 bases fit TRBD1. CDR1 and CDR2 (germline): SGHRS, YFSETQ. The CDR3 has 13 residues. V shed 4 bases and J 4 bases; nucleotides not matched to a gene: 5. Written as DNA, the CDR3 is TGCGCCAGCAGCGCCGGGACAGCGTACGAGCAGTACTTC. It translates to CASSAGTAYEQYF.

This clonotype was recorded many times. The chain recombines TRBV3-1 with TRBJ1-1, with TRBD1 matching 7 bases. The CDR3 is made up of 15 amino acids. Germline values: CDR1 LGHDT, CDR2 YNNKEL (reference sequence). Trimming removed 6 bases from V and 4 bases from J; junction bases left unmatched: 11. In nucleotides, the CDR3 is TGTGCCAGCAGACTCAGGGGGGCCTTGGGCACTGAAGCTTTCTTT. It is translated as CASRLRGALGTEAFF.

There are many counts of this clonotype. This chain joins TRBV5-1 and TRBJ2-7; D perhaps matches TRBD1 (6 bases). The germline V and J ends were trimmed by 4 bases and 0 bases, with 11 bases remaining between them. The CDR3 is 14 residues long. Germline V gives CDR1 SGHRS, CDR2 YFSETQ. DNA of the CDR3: TGCGCCAGCAGCCCTCAGACAGGCTCCTACGAGCAGTACTTC. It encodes CASSPQTGSYEQYF.

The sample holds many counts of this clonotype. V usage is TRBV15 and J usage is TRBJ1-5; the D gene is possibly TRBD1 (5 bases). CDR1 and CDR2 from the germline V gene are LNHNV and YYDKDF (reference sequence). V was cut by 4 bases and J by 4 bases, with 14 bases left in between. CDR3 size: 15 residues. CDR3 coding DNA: TGTGCCACCAGCATTCGAGGGACTGCTAATCAGCCCCAGCATTTT. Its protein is CATSIRGTANQPQHF.

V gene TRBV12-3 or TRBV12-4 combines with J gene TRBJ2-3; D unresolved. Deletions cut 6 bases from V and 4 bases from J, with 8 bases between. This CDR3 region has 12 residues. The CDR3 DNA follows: TGTGCCAGCAGATGGGCTCCAGATACGCAGTATTTT. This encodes CASRWAPDTQYF.

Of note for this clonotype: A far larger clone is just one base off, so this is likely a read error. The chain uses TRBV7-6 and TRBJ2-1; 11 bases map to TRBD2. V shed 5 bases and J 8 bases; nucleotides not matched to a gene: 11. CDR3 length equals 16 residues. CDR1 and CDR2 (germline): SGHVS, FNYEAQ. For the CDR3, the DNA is TGTGCCAGCAGCCCCGTGACTAGCGGGAAGGCCCATGAGCAGTTCTTC. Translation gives CASSPVTSGKAHEQFF.

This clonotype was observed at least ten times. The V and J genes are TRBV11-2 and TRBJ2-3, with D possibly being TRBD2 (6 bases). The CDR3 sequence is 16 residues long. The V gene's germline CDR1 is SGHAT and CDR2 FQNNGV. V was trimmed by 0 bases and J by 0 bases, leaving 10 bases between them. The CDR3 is CASSLDGTGSTDTQYF. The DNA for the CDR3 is TGTGCCAGCAGCTTAGATGGGACTGGCAGCACAGATACGCAGTATTTT.

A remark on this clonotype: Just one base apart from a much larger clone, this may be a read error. As DNA, the CDR3 is TGCGCCAGCAGCCAAGGGGAGGACAGGGGTCTGTACAATGGGCAGTTCTTC. Amino acids: CASSQGEDRGLYNGQFF. The J gene is TRBJ2-1, the V gene TRBV4-3, with TRBD1 matching 9 bases. The CDR3 contains 17 residues. Germline V gene sequence: CDR1 LGHNA, CDR2 YSLEER.

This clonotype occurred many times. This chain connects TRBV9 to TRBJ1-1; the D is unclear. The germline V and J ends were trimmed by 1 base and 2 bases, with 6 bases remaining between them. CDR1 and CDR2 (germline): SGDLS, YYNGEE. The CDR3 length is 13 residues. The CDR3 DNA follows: TGTGCCAGCAGCGTAAGAGGTAACACTGAAGCTTTCTTT. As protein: CASSVRGNTEAFF.